The sequence of this TCR beta chain was determined in a study of spatial heterogeneity in lung cancer. The study tagged each TCR cDNA molecule with a unique molecular identifier. TCRdb ran MiXCR on the 5' RACE reads and lists one entry per CDR3 protein. The table lists about 23,000 distinct CDR3 sequences, less than 6% of them singletons. The time point denotes: sample taken at primary tumor resection. There were 72 donors, all of them untreated patients with early-stage non-small cell lung cancer. Without sorting, whole RNA was sequenced from tumor, nontumor lung or frozen PBMC. V shed 4 bases, J shed 8 bases, and the junction held 9 bases outside the gene matches. Germline V gene lookup returns CDR1 SGHAT and CDR2 FQDESV (reference sequence). The CDR3 has 15 residues. This clonotype showed up many times.

The gene calls are TRBV11-1 and TRBJ2-1; 9 positions match TRBD1. Sequencing was performed on PBMCs, taken at surgery. The TCR was taken from a male donor with early-stage non-small cell lung cancer. Here the CDR3 DNA reads TGTGCCAGCAGCTCTCGACAGGGGGGAAGGGATGAGCAGTTCTTC. It translates to CASSSRQGGRDEQFF.